These 13 T cell receptor beta chains came from one sample sequenced in a study of shared clonotypes between healthy human individuals. The naive CD8 fraction comprised CD45RO-negative cells positively selected for CCR7 and excluded terminally differentiated effector memory CD45RA+ cells. Libraries were prepared by immunoSEQ multiplex PCR; TCRdb keeps only in-frame clonotypes and omits some of them. The table has roughly 2,000,000 clones, about 93% seen once. Input material: naive CD8+ T cells from PBMCs. These receptor sequences come from a young man in good health. Some clones in this sample may be carry-over from other donors' samples.

Here the CDR3 reads CASSLGYECYF. The CDR3 DNA is TGTGCCAGCAGCTTAGGCTACGAATGTTACTTC. The chain carries TRBV7-2 and TRBJ2-5; D not resolved. Germline loops: CDR1 SGHTA, CDR2 FQGNSA. V was trimmed by 1 base and J by 14 bases, leaving 11 bases between them. This CDR3 has 11 residues.

This rearrangement joins TRBV5-5 to TRBJ2-5; D gene ambiguous. The CDR3 is made up of 15 amino acids. Germline V lookup: CDR1 SGHKS, CDR2 YYEKEE (reference sequence). Trimming removed 4 bases at V and 1 base at J, with 14 bases between. CDR3 in amino acids: CASSDHTVIQETQYF. Here the CDR3 DNA reads TGTGCCAGCAGCGATCATACAGTCATCCAAGAGACCCAGTACTTC. The full variable domain, completed using reference TRBV5-5 and TRBJ2-5, is DAGVTQSPTHLIKTRGQQVTLRCSPISGHKSVSWYQQVLGQGPQFIFQYYEKEERGRGNFPDRFSARQFPNYSSELNVNALLLGDSALYLCASSDHTVIQETQYFGPGTRLLVL.

This chain links TRBV7-2 with TRBJ2-2; D possibly corresponds to TRBD2 (6 bases). V was clipped by 2 bases and J by 4 bases, with 14 bases between them. The CDR3 has 16 amino acids. Germline loops: CDR1 SGHTA, CDR2 FQGNSA. The CDR3 loop is CASSLRPGVSTGELFF. The CDR3 DNA sequence: TGTGCCAGCAGCTTAAGGCCGGGAGTGAGCACCGGGGAGCTGTTTTTT.

The CDR3 sequence: CSVWTGDGETQYF. The CDR3 nucleotides read TGCAGCGTCTGGACAGGGGATGGGGAGACCCAGTACTTC. The chain has TRBV29-1 and TRBJ2-5; 9 positions agree with TRBD1. This CDR3 contains 13 residues. Germline assignment: CDR1 SQVTM and CDR2 ANQGSEA. V trimming: 6 bases; J trimming: 5 bases; junction bases outside the gene matches: 7.

The V gene is TRBV11-2, the J gene TRBJ2-3; TRBD1 might be the D (5 bases). This CDR3 is built from 15 residues. The ends were cut back, 1 base at V and 3 bases at J, with 11 bases in the middle. Per germline, CDR1 SGHAT and CDR2 FQNNGV. The DNA for the CDR3 is TGTGCCAGCAGCTTAGGGGCAGGGCTGACAGATACGCAGTATTTT. Protein product: CASSLGAGLTDTQYF.

This clone was counted once. The chain is built from TRBV5-1 and TRBJ2-1; D is perhaps TRBD1 (6 bases). Trimming removed 4 bases from V and 7 bases from J, with 15 bases in between. CDR1 is SGHRS, CDR2 YFSETQ, per germline. This CDR3 region has 14 residues. CDR3 DNA: TGCGCCAGCAGCCCCGACAGGAACCCAAATGAGCAGTTCTTC. It yields the protein CASSPDRNPNEQFF. The full variable domain, rest sourced from reference TRBV5-1 and TRBJ2-1, is KAGVTQTPRYLIKTRGQQVTLSCSPISGHRSVSWYQQTPGQGLQFLFEYFSETQRNKGNFPGRFSGRQFSNSRSEMNVSTLELGDSALYLCASSPDRNPNEQFFGPGTRLTVL.

V is TRBV29-1 and J is TRBJ2-1; the D is unclear. The germline CDR1 and CDR2 sequences are SQVTM and ANQGSEA. The CDR3 runs to 13 residues. V shed 5 bases and J shed 1 base, with 9 bases lying between them. In DNA form, the CDR3 reads TGCAGCGTTTTGCCTATGTCCTACAATGAGCAGTTCTTC. Translating gives CSVLPMSYNEQFF.

The chain has TRBV4-1 and TRBJ1-2, with 10 bases aligning to TRBD1. The CDR3 is 15 residues long. Germline V gene lookup returns CDR1 MGHRA and CDR2 YSYEKL. Trimming cost V 7 bases and J 2 bases; bases outside gene matches: 7. CDR3 bases: TGCGCCAGCACAGCAATGGACAGGGGGAACTATGGCTACACCTTC. It specifies CASTAMDRGNYGYTF.

The chain recombines TRBV6-5 with TRBJ2-5; maybe TRBD2 (6 bases). This CDR3 is 16 amino acids long. With 0 bases removed from V and 0 bases from J, the gap between germline ends came to 11 bases. Germline CDR1 MNHEY, CDR2 SVGAGI. CDR3 coding DNA: TGTGCCAGCAGTTACTCGCGGGGATCGTACCAAGAGACCCAGTACTTC. Translation: CASSYSRGSYQETQYF.

Points on this clone: At the DNA level, this CDR3 is encoded by other sequences in the same sample as well. The chain is built from TRBV6-5 and TRBJ1-1; D gene ambiguous. Germline V gene sequence: CDR1 MNHEY, CDR2 SVGAGI. Trimming took 2 bases from V and 5 from J, leaving 6 bases between them. The CDR3 has 12 amino acids. The CDR3 here is CASSYEGTEAFF. Written as DNA, the CDR3 is TGTGCCAGCAGTTACGAAGGGACTGAAGCTTTCTTT.

The V gene is TRBV7-2, the J gene TRBJ2-1, with 14 bases matching TRBD2. Unmatched junction bases numbered 11, after V lost 1 base and J lost 15 bases. The CDR3 has 16 residues. Germline V gene sequence: CDR1 SGHTA, CDR2 FQGNSA. The CDR3 protein is CASSLGPGLAGVERFF. CDR3 coding DNA: TGTGCCAGCAGCTTAGGGCCGGGACTAGCGGGAGTAGAACGGTTCTTC.

The V gene is TRBV7-6, the J gene TRBJ2-7, with D unclear. The CDR3 is 16 amino acids. Germline CDR1 is SGHVS and CDR2 is FNYEAQ. Trimming left V 0 bases short and J 0 bases short, with 12 bases between. The CDR3 is CASSLAMGWSSYEQYF. The CDR3, as DNA: TGTGCCAGCAGCTTAGCGATGGGGTGGAGCTCCTACGAGCAGTACTTC. The full variable domain, its missing parts supplied by reference TRBV7-6 and TRBJ2-7, is GAGVSQSPRYKVTKRGQDVALRCDPISGHVSLYWYRQALGQGPEFLTYFNYEAQQDKSGLPNDRFSAERPEGSISTLTIQRTEQRDSAMYRCASSLAMGWSSYEQYFGPGTRLTVT.

This CDR3 reads CASSSLDSEASGANVLTF. DNA of the CDR3: TGTGCCAGCAGTTCTTTGGACAGTGAAGCCTCTGGGGCCAACGTCCTGACTTTC. J is TRBJ2-6 and V is TRBV6-4, with D maybe TRBD1 (6 bases). Trimming removed 5 bases at V and 0 bases at J, with 17 bases between. The CDR3 contains 18 residues. Germline V gene lookup returns CDR1 MRHNA and CDR2 SNTAGT.